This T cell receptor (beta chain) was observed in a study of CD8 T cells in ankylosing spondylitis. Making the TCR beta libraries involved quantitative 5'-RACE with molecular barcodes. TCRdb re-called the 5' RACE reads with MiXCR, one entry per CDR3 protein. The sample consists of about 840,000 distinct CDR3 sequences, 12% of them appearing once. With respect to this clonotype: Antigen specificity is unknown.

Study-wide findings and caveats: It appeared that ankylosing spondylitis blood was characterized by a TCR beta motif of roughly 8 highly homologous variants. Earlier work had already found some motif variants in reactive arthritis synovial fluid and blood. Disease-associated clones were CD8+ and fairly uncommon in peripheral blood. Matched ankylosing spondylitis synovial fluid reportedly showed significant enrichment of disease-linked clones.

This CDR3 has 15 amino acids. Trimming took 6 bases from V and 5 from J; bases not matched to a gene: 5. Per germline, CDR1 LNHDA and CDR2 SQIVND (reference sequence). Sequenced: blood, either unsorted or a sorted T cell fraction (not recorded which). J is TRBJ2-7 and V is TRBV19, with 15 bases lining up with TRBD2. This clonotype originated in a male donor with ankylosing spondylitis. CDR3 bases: TGTGCCAGTAGAAAAGGACTAGCGGGAGGGGACGAGCAGTACTTC. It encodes CASRKGLAGGDEQYF.